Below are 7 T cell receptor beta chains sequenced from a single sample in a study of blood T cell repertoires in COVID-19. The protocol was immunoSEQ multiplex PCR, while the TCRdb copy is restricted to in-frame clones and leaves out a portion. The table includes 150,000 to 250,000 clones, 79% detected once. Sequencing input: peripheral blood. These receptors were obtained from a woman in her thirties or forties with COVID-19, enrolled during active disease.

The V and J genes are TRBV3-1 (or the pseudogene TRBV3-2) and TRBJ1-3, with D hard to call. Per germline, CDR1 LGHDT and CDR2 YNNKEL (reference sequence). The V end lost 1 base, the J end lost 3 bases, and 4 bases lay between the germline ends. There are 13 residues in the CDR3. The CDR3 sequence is CASSQVSGNTIYF. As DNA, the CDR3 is TGTGCCAGCAGCCAAGTTAGTGGAAACACCATATATTTT.

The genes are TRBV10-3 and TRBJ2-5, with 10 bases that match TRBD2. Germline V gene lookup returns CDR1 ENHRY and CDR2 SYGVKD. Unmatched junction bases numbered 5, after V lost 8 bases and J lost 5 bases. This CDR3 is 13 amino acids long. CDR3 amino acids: CAILAGGAETQYF. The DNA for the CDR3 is TGTGCCATCTTAGCGGGGGGAGCGGAGACCCAGTACTTC.

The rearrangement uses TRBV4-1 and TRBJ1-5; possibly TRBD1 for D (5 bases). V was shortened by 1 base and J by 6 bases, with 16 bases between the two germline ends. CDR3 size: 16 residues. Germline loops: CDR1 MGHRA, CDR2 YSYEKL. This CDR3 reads CASSQVVAGYSQPQHF. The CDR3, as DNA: TGCGCCAGCAGCCAAGTTGTGGCAGGGTATTCTCAGCCCCAGCATTTT.

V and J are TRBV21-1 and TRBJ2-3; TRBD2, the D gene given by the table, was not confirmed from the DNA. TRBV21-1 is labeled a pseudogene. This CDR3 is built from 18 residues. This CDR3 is CASSKSRPPSGEPDTQYF. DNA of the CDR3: TGTGCCAGCAGCAAATCGCGGCCCCCCAGCGGGGAACCAGATACGCAGTATTTT.

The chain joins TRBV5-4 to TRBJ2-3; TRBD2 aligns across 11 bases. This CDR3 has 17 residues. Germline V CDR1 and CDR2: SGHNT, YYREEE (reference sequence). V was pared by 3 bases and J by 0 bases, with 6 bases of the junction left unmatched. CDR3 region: CASSSGTSGTSTDTQYF. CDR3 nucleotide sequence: TGTGCCAGCAGCTCAGGGACTAGCGGTACTAGCACAGATACGCAGTATTTT.

This CDR3 is CASRQGEDTEAFF. CDR3 DNA: TGTGCCAGCAGACAGGGAGAGGACACTGAAGCTTTCTTT. The chain employs TRBV2 and TRBJ1-1, with D possibly matching TRBD1 (6 bases). V shed 6 bases and J shed 3 bases, with 11 bases lying between them. The CDR3 covers 13 residues. Germline assignment: CDR1 SNHLY and CDR2 FYNNEI.

In DNA form, the CDR3 reads TGTGCCATCAGACTAGCGGGGGGGCGGTACAATGAGCAGTTCTTC. It yields the protein CAIRLAGGRYNEQFF. J is TRBJ2-1 and V is TRBV10-3; 13 bases are a match to TRBD2. The trim removed 6 bases at V and 4 bases at J, leaving 3 bases unmatched. CDR1 and CDR2 (germline): ENHRY, SYGVKD. The CDR3 contains 15 residues.